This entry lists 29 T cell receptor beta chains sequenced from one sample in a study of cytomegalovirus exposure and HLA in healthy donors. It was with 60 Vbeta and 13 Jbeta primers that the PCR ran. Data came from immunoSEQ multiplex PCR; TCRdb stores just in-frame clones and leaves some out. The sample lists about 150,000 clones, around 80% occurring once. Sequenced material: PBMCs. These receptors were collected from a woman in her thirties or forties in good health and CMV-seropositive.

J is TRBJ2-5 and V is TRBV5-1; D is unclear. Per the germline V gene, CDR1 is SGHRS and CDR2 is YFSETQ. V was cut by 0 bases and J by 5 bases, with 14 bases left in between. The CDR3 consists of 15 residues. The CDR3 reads CASSLGLRSGETQYF. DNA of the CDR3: TGCGCCAGCAGCTTGGGCCTAAGGTCCGGGGAGACCCAGTACTTC.

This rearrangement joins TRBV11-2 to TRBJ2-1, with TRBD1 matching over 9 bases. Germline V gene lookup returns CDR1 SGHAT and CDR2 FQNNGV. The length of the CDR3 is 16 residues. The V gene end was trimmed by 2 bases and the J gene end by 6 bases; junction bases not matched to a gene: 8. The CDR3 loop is CASSLTAGTGPNEQFF. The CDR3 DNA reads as TGTGCCAGCAGCTTAACTGCCGGGACAGGGCCCAATGAGCAGTTCTTC.

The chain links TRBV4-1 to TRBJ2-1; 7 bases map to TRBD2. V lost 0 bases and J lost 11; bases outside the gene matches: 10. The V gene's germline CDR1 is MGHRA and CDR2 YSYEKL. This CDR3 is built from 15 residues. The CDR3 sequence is CASSQDPGSGIQQFF. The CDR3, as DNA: TGCGCCAGCAGCCAAGATCCCGGGAGCGGGATTCAGCAGTTCTTC.

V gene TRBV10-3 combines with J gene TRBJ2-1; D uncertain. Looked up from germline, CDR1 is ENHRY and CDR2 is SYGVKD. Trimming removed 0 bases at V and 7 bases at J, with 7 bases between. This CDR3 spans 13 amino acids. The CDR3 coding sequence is TGTGCCATCAGTGAGTCTCCCGTGAATGAGCAGTTCTTC. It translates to CAISESPVNEQFF.

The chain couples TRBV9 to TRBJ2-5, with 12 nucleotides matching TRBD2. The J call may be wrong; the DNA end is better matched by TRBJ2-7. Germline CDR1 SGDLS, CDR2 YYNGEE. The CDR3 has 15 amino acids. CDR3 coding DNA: TGTGCCAGCAGCCCCCGGACTAGCGGGGACTACGAGCAGTACTTC. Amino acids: CASSPRTSGDYEQYF.

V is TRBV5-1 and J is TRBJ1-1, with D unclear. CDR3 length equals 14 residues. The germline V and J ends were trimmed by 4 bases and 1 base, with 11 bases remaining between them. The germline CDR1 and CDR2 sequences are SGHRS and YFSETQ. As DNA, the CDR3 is TGCGCCAGCAGCCCGAACCGGGGGAACACTGAAGCTTTCTTT. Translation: CASSPNRGNTEAFF.

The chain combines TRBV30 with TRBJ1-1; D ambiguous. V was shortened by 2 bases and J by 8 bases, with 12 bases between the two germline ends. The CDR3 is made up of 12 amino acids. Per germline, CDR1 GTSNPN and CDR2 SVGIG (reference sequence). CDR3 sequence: CAWSSRTEEAFF. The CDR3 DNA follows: TGTGCCTGGAGTTCGCGTACCGAAGAAGCTTTCTTT.

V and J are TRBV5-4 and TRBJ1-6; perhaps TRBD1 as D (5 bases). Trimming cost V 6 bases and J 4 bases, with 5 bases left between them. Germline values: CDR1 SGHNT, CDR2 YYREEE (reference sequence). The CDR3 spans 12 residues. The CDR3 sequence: CASKGYNSPLHF. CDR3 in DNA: TGTGCCAGCAAGGGGTATAATTCACCCCTCCACTTT.

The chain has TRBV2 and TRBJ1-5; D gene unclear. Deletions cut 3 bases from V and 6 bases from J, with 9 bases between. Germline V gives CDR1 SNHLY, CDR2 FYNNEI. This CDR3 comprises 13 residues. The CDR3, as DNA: TGTGCCAGCAGTGATCAAGCATTTCAGCCCCAGCATTTT. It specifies CASSDQAFQPQHF.

The CDR3 region is CARSSGGTQETQYF. CDR3 in DNA: TGTGCCCGATCTAGCGGGGGGACCCAAGAGACCCAGTACTTC. The rearrangement joins TRBV30 to TRBJ2-5, with 11 positions matching TRBD2. CDR1 and CDR2 (germline): GTSNPN, SVGIG (reference sequence). After removal of 8 bases from V and 1 base from J, the junction contained 6 bases not matched to a gene. CDR3 length equals 14 residues.

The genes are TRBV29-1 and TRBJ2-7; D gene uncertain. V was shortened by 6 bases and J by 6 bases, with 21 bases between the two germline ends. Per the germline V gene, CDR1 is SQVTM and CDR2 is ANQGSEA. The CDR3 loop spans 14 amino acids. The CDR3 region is CSVVTGSSYGEQYF. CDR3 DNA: TGCAGCGTGGTCACCGGGTCATCCTACGGCGAGCAGTACTTC.

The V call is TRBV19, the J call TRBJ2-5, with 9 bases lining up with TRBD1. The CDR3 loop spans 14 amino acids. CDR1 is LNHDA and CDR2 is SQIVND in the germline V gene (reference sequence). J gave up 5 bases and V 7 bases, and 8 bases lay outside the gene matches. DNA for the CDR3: TGTGCCAGTAAAAGGGACAGGGATACGGAGACCCAGTACTTC. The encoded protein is CASKRDRDTETQYF.

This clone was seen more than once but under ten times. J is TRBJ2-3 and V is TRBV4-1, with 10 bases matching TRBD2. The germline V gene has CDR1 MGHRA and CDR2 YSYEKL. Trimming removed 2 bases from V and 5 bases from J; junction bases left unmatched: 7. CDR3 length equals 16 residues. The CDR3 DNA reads TGCGCCAGCAGCCAACTACCCCTAGCGGGGGTAGATACGCAGTATTTT. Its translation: CASSQLPLAGVDTQYF.

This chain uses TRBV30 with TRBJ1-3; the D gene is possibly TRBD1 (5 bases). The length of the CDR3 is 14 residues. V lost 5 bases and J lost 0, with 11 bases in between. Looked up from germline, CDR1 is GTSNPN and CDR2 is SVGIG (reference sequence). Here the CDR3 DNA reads TGTGCCTGGCGGGGGGAACTCTCTGGAAACACCATATATTTT. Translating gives CAWRGELSGNTIYF.

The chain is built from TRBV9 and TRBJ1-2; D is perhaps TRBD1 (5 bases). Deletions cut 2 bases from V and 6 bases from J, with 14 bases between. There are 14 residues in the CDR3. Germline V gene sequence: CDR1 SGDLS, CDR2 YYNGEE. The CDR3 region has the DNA TGTGCCAGCAGCGTCCTTACGGGGGGAGATGGCTACACCTTC. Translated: CASSVLTGGDGYTF.

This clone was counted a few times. The CDR3 region has the DNA TGCGCCAGCAGCCAAGATGGAACAGGGACCACTGAAGCTTTCTTT. This encodes CASSQDGTGTTEAFF. V gene TRBV4-1 combines with J gene TRBJ1-1; TRBD1 might be the D (6 bases). V was shortened by 0 bases and J by 4 bases, with 12 bases between the two germline ends. CDR3 size: 15 residues. Per germline, CDR1 MGHRA and CDR2 YSYEKL.

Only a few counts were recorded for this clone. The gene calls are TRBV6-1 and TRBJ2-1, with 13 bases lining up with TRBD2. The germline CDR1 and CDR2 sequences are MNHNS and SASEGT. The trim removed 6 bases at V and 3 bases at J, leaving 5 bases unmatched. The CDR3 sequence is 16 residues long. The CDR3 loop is CASSELAGGFYNEQFF. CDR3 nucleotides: TGTGCCAGCAGCGAACTAGCGGGGGGGTTCTACAATGAGCAGTTCTTC.

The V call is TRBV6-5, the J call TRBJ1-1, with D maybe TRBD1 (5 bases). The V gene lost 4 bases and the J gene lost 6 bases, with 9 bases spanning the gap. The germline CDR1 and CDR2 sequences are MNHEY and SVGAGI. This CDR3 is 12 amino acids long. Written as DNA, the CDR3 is TGTGCCAGCAGTTCTAGGGGCGCTGAAGCTTTCTTT. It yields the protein CASSSRGAEAFF.

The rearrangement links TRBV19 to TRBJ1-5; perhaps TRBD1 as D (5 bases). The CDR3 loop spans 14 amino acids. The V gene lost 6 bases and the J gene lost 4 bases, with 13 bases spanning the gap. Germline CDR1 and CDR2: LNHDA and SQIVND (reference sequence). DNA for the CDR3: TGTGCCAGTAGGGGGGGGACCACAAATCAGCCCCAGCATTTT. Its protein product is CASRGGTTNQPQHF.

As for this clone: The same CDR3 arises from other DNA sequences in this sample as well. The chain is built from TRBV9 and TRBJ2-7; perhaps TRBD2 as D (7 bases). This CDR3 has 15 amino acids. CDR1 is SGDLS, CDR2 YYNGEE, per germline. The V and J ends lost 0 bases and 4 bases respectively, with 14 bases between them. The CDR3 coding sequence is TGTGCCAGCAGCGTAGGGATTGGGGGGGCGTACGAGCAGTACTTC. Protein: CASSVGIGGAYEQYF.

As DNA, the CDR3 is TGTGCCAGCAGCCCGCGACAGGTGCCCTCCTACAATGAGCAGTTCTTC. Translation gives CASSPRQVPSYNEQFF. The chain combines TRBV5-4 with TRBJ2-1; TRBD1 is a possible D gene (6 bases). V was shortened by 4 bases and J by 0 bases, with 14 bases between the two germline ends. The V gene's germline CDR1 is SGHNT and CDR2 YYREEE (reference sequence). CDR3 length equals 16 residues.

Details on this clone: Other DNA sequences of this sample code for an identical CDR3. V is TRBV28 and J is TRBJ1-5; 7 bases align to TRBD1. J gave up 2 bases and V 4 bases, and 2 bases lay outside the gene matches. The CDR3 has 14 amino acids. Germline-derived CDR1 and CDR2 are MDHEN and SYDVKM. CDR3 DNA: TGTGCCAGCAGTTCCACAGGGGGCAATCAGCCCCAGCATTTT. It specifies CASSSTGGNQPQHF.

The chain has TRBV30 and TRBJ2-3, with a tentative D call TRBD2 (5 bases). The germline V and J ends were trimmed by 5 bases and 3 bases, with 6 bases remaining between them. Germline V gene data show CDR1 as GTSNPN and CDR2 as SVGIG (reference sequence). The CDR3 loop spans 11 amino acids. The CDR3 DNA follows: TGTGCCTGGGGACTTACAGATACGCAGTATTTT. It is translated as CAWGLTDTQYF.

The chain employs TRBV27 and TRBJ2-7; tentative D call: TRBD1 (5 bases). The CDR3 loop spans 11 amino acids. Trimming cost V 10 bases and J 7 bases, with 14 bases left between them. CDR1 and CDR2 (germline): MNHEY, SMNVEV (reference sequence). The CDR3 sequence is CATGRGYEQYF. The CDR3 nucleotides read TGTGCCACCGGAAGGGGTTATGAGCAGTACTTC.

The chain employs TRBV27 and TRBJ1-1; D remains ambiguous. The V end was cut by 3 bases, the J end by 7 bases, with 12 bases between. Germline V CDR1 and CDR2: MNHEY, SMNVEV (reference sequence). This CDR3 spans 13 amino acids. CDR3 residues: CASSFMGRNEAFF. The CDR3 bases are TGTGCCAGCAGTTTTATGGGGAGGAATGAAGCTTTCTTT.

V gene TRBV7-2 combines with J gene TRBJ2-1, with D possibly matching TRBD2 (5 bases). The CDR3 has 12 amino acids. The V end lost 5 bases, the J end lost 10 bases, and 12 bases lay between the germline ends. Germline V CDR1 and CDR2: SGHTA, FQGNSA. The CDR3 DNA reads TGTGCCAGCAGCCCGGGCGGGTGGGAGCAGTTCTTC. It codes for CASSPGGWEQFF.

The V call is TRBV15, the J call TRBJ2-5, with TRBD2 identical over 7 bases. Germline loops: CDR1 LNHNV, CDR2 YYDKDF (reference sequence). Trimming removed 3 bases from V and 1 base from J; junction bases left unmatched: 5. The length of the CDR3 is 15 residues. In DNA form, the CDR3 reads TGTGCCACCAGCAGGACCGGGACTACCCAAGAGACCCAGTACTTC. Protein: CATSRTGTTQETQYF.

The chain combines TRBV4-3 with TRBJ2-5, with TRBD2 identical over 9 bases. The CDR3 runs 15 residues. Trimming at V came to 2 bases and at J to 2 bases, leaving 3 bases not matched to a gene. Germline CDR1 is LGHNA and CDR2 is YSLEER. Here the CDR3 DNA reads TGCGCCAGCAGCCAACAAAGCGGGGGGCAAGAGACCCAGTACTTC. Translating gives CASSQQSGGQETQYF.

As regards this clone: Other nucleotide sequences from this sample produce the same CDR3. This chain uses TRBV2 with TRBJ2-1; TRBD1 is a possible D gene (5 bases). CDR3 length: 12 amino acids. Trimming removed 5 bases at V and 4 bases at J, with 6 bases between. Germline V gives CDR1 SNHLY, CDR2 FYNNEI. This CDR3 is CASSTGYNEQFF. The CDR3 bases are TGTGCCAGCAGTACAGGATACAATGAGCAGTTCTTC.